The sequence of this TCR beta chain was determined in a study of T cells after yellow fever vaccination. TCRdb called the 5' RACE reads again in MiXCR, with one record for every CDR3 protein. Among about 240,000 distinct CDR3 sequences, 6.9% were seen once, and the ten largest hold more than 0.8%. The V gene's germline CDR1 is DFQATT and CDR2 SNEGSKA (reference sequence). The CDR3 sequence is 12 residues long. V was shortened by 1 base and J by 12 bases, with 13 bases between the two germline ends. This clonotype was seen many times. The TCR comes from a man under 40 who received the YFV17D yellow fever vaccine. The sequences come from CD4+ T cells sorted from PBMCs, collected 15 days after the yellow fever booster vaccination. The chain employs TRBV20-1 and TRBJ2-4; a weak D match, TRBD1 (5 bases). The CDR3 sequence is CSARATGFNQYF. CDR3 DNA sequence: TGCAGTGCTAGAGCAACAGGTTTTAATCAGTACTTC.